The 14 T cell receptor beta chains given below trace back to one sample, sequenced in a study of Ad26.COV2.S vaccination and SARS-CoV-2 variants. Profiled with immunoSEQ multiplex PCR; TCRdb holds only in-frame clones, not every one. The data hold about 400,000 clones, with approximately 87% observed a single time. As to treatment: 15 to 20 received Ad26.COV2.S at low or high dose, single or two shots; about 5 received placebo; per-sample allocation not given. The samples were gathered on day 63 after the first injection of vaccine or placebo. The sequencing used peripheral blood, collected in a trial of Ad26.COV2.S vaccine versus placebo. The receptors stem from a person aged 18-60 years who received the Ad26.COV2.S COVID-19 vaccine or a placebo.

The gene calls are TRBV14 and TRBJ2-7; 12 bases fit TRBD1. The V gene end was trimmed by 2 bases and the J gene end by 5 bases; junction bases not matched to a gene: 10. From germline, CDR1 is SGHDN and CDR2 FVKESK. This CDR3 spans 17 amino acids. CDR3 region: CASSQRNAGTGGDEQYF. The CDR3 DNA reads TGTGCCAGCAGCCAAAGGAATGCCGGGACAGGGGGCGACGAGCAGTACTTC.

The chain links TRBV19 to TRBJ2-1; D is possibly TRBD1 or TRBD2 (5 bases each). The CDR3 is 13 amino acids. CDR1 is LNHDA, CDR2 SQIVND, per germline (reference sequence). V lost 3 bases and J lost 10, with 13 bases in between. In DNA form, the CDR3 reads TGTGCCAGTAGTATCGGGGCCAACAGGGAGCAGTTCTTC. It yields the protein CASSIGANREQFF. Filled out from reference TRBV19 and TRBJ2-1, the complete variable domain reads DGGITQSPKYLFRKEGQNVTLSCEQNLNHDAMYWYRQDPGQGLRLIYYSQIVNDFQKGDIAEGYSVSREKKESFPLTVTSAQKNPTAFYLCASSIGANREQFFGPGTRLTVL.

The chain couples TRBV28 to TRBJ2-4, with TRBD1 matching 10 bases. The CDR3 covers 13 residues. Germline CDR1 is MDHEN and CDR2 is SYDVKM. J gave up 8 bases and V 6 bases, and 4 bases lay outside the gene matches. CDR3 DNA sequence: TGTGCCAGCAGCAGGACAGGGGGTGACATTCAGTACTTC. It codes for CASSRTGGDIQYF.

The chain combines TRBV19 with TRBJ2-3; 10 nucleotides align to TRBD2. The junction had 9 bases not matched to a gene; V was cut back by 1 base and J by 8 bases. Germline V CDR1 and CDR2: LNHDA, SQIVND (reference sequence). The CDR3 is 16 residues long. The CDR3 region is CASSIARFSGGLTQYF. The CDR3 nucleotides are TGTGCCAGTAGTATAGCCCGTTTTAGCGGGGGGCTTACGCAGTATTTT.

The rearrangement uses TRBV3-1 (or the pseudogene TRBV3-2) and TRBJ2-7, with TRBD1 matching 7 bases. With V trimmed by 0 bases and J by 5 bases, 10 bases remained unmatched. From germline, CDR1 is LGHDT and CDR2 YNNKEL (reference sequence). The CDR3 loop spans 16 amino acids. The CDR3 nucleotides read TGTGCCAGCAGCCAAGAATTTAGGGGGCGCAACCACGAGCAGTACTTC. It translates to CASSQEFRGRNHEQYF.

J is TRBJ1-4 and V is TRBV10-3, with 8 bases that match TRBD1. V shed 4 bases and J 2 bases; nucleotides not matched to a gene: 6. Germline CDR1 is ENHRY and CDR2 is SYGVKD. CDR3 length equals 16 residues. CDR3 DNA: TGTGCCATCAGTGCTGAGACAGGGGTTACTAATGAAAAACTGTTTTTT. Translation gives CAISAETGVTNEKLFF.

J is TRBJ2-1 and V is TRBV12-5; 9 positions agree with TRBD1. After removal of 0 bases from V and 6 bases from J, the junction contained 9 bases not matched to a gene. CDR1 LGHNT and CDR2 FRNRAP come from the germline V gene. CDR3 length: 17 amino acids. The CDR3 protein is CASGLVRAGDRANEQFF. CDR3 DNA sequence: TGTGCTAGTGGTTTGGTACGGGCGGGGGACAGGGCCAATGAGCAGTTCTTC.

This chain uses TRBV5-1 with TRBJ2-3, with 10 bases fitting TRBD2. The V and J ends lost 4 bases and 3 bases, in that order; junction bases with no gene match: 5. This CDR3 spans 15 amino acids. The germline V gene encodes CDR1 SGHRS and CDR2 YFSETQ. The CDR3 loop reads CASSLAGAFTDTQYF. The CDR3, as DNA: TGCGCCAGCAGCCTAGCGGGGGCGTTTACAGATACGCAGTATTTT.

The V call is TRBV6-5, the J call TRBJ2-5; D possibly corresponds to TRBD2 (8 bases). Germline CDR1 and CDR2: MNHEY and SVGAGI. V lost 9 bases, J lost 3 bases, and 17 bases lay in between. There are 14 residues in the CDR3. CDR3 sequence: CASSGGGQKETQYF. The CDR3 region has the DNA TGTGCCAGTTCCGGGGGGGGACAGAAAGAGACCCAGTACTTC.

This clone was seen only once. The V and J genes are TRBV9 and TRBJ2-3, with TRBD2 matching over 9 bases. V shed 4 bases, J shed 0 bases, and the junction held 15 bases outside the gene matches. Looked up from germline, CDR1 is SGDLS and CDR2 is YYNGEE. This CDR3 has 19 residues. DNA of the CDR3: TGTGCCAGCAGCCTGAACCTTTTAGCGGGGGAACCTAGCACAGATACGCAGTATTTT. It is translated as CASSLNLLAGEPSTDTQYF.

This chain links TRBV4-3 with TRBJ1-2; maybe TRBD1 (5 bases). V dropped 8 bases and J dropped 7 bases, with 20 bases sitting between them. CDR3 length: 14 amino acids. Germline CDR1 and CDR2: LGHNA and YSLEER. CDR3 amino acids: CASSNMGDVGGYTF. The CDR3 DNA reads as TGCGCCAGCTCTAATATGGGGGATGTGGGTGGCTACACCTTC.

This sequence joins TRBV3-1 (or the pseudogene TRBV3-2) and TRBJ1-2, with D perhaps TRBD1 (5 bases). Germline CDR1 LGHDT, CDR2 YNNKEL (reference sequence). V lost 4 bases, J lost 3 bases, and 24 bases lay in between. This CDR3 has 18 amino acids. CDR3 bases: TGTGCCAGCAGCCCCACGGGGACTTGGGCAGGACCTGACTATGGCTACACCTTC. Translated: CASSPTGTWAGPDYGYTF.

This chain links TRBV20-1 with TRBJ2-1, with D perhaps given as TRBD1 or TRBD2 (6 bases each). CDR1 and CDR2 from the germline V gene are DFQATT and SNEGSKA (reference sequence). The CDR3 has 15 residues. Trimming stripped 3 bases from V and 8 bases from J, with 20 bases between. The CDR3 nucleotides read TGCAGTGCTAGTACAAACAGGGCGGGGTGGGATGAGCAGTTCTTC. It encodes CSASTNRAGWDEQFF.

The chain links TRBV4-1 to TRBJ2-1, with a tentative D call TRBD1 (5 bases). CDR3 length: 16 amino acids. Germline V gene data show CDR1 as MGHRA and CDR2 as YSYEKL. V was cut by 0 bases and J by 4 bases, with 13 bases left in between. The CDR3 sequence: CASSQDDRFYYNEQFF. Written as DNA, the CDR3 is TGCGCCAGCAGCCAAGATGACAGATTCTATTACAATGAGCAGTTCTTC.